This record looks at one T cell receptor beta chain sequence and its context. Its antigen is not identified. The CDR3 is made up of 14 amino acids. Trimming took 5 bases from V and 10 from J, leaving 21 bases between them. Germline V gene data show CDR1 as SGHAT and CDR2 as FQNNGV. Using immunoSEQ multiplex PCR, the repertoire was profiled, and TCRdb retains in-frame clones only, with some absent. The sample has hundreds of thousands of clones; around three quarters are singletons. The data derive from a study of shared clonotypes between healthy human individuals. Study-level information: Three CD4 naive, three CD4 memory, two CD8 naive and one CD8 memory plate were used per donor.

Study results and limitations: Sequencing depth was predicted to influence how clonotypes are shared among donors.

The sequence came from a woman aged 25-40 years in good health. The chain recombines TRBV11-2 with TRBJ2-7; tentatively, D is TRBD2 (6 bases). Material for sequencing was memory CD4+ T cells sorted from blood. The sample's subset: CD45RA-negative fraction. DNA of the CDR3: TGTGCCAGCAGCCAGAAGGGACTTCACCCCTACCAGTACTTC. Translating it yields CASSQKGLHPYQYF.